The 22 T cell receptor beta chains below come from one sample, sequenced in a study of CD8 T cells in ankylosing spondylitis (dated by TCRdb to between 2016 and 2019). Beyond this particular receptor, the publication reports: Blood from ankylosing spondylitis patients appeared to be characterized by a TCR beta motif composed of about 8 highly homologous amino acid variants.

Their target antigens are unknown. The library relied on 5' RACE. TCRdb shows the sequencer as Illumina HiSeq 2500. TCRdb redid the processing of the public reads, applying fastp at Q25 and MiXCR, and retained in-frame beta chains. CDR3 protein sequences are deduplicated, and each keeps its most common genes and DNA. The sample table contains roughly 700,000 distinct CDR3 sequences; only one count was recorded for over 15% of them. The top ten hold about 19% of the sample. Sequenced: blood, either unsorted or a sorted T cell fraction (not recorded which). The source of these receptors is a male donor with ankylosing spondylitis.

V gene TRBV11-2 combines with J gene TRBJ2-5; 10 bases align to TRBD2. Germline assignment: CDR1 SGHAT and CDR2 FQNNGV. The trim removed 5 bases at V and 5 bases at J, leaving 11 bases unmatched. The CDR3 totals 16 residues. The CDR3 DNA sequence: TGTGCCAGCAGCCAAGGGACTAGCGTCTTTGGGGAGACCCAGTACTTC. It encodes CASSQGTSVFGETQYF.

This clonotype was picked up a small number of times. This chain joins TRBV2 and TRBJ2-3; D possibly corresponds to TRBD2 (5 bases). Germline CDR1 reads SNHLY; CDR2 reads FYNNEI. CDR3 length equals 16 residues. Trimming took 3 bases from V and 2 from J, leaving 15 bases between them. DNA for the CDR3: TGTGCCAGCAGTGACGGAACTAGATCCTTCACAGATACGCAGTATTTT. Residues: CASSDGTRSFTDTQYF.

Only a few counts were recorded for this clonotype. The chain is built from TRBV12-3 or TRBV12-4 and TRBJ2-5; D might be TRBD1 or TRBD2, each matching 5 bases. Trimming stripped 6 bases from V and 2 bases from J, with 10 bases between. This CDR3 is 13 amino acids long. CDR3 in amino acids: CASSRGRQETQYF. The CDR3 bases are TGTGCCAGCAGCCGGGGACGGCAAGAGACCCAGTACTTC.

The sample holds a few counts of this clonotype. The gene calls are TRBV20-1 and TRBJ1-1; D is possibly TRBD1 (6 bases). Germline V gene data show CDR1 as DFQATT and CDR2 as SNEGSKA (reference sequence). The V end lost 6 bases, the J end lost 1 base, and 15 bases lay between the germline ends. The CDR3 length is 14 residues. The CDR3 loop is CSAKRGGRNTEAFF. The CDR3 nucleotides are TGCAGTGCCAAAAGGGGGGGAAGGAACACTGAAGCTTTCTTT.

At least ten counts were recorded for this clonotype. V is TRBV5-1 and J is TRBJ1-2, with a possible D match to TRBD1 (5 bases). V was pared by 0 bases and J by 5 bases, with 8 bases between. The CDR3 is made up of 13 amino acids. Germline lookup yields CDR1 SGHRS and CDR2 YFSETQ. In DNA, the CDR3 is TGCGCCAGCAGCTTGGGACAGACATATGGCTACACCTTC. It is translated as CASSLGQTYGYTF.

This chain connects TRBV5-6 to TRBJ1-3, with D possibly being TRBD1 (6 bases). CDR1 and CDR2 (germline): SGHDT, YYEEEE. This CDR3 spans 15 amino acids. With 3 bases removed from V and 1 base from J, the gap between germline ends came to 11 bases. This chain's CDR3 is CASSSSGHSGNTIYF. CDR3 in DNA: TGTGCCAGCAGCTCCTCGGGACATTCTGGAAACACCATATATTTT.

CDR3 sequence reads: CASSLLGGPDYGYTF. DNA of the CDR3: TGTGCCAGCAGCTTATTGGGGGGTCCCGACTATGGCTACACCTTC. The rearrangement joins TRBV7-9 to TRBJ1-2, with D perhaps matching TRBD1 (5 bases). The CDR3 consists of 15 residues. Trimming pared 2 bases from V and 3 bases from J, leaving 13 bases between. Germline-derived CDR1 and CDR2 are SEHNR and FQNEAQ (reference sequence).

The chain uses TRBV11-1 and TRBJ2-1; no firm D call. The V end lost 3 bases, the J end lost 7 bases, and 7 bases lay between the germline ends. Germline V gives CDR1 SGHAT, CDR2 FQDESV (reference sequence). This CDR3 has 12 amino acids. In DNA, the CDR3 is TGTGCCAGCAGCTTTACGTGGAATGAGCAGTTCTTC. Its translation: CASSFTWNEQFF.

This clonotype showed up just a few times. CDR3 residues: CASSLGASDAYEQYF. DNA for the CDR3: TGTGCCAGCAGCTTAGGGGCATCCGACGCCTACGAGCAGTACTTC. The rearrangement joins TRBV7-8 to TRBJ2-7; D is unresolved. This CDR3 has 15 residues. V lost 1 base, J lost 2 bases, and 12 bases lay in between. The V gene's germline CDR1 is SGHVS and CDR2 FQNEAQ.

This clonotype came up a few times. Written as DNA, the CDR3 is TGTGCCAGCAGCAAAGGCCCCGACAGGGGCTCCTACAATGAGCAGTTCTTC. Amino acids: CASSKGPDRGSYNEQFF. The rearrangement uses TRBV21-1 and TRBJ2-1; TRBD1, as called in the table, went unchecked against the DNA. TRBV21-1 is assigned pseudogene status. The CDR3 has 17 amino acids.

The chain links TRBV7-6 to TRBJ1-6, with 7 bases lining up with TRBD1. CDR1 is SGHVS, CDR2 FNYEAQ, per germline. The CDR3 runs 15 residues. V dropped 1 base and J dropped 7; count of bases not matched to a gene: 4. The CDR3 is CASSLGPGQNSPLHF. The CDR3 coding sequence is TGTGCCAGCAGCTTAGGGCCGGGACAGAATTCACCCCTCCACTTT.

CDR3 in amino acids: CASSLNDGTGGYEQYF. Written as DNA, the CDR3 is TGTGCCAGCAGCTTAAATGACGGGACAGGGGGCTACGAGCAGTACTTC. The chain carries TRBV7-2 and TRBJ2-7; 11 nucleotides line up with TRBD1. The CDR3 is 16 amino acids. Losses at the gene ends were 2 bases for V and 3 bases for J; bases not matched to a gene: 6. CDR1 and CDR2 from the germline V gene are SGHTA and FQGNSA.

This chain joins TRBV5-1 and TRBJ2-7; possibly TRBD1 or TRBD2 for D (6 bases each). V dropped 9 bases and J dropped 3 bases, with 16 bases sitting between them. From germline, CDR1 is SGHRS and CDR2 YFSETQ. This CDR3 has 13 amino acids. CDR3 nucleotide sequence: TGCGCCACAAGTGAGGGGGAGGACTACGAGCAGTACTTC. Its translation: CATSEGEDYEQYF.

This clonotype was seen a handful of times. The V and J genes are TRBV27 and TRBJ1-1; 10 bases match TRBD1. CDR3 length: 18 amino acids. V gave up 5 bases and J gave up 0 bases; unmatched junction bases: 12. Germline V lookup: CDR1 MNHEY, CDR2 SMNVEV (reference sequence). CDR3 protein: CASSPQWGTGAMNTEAFF. The CDR3 nucleotides read TGTGCCAGCAGTCCCCAGTGGGGGACAGGGGCAATGAACACTGAAGCTTTCTTT.

This clonotype was counted between two and nine times. This chain joins TRBV29-1 and TRBJ1-2; no definite D call. V dropped 6 bases and J dropped 6 bases, with 8 bases sitting between them. Germline lookup yields CDR1 SQVTM and CDR2 ANQGSEA. This CDR3 contains 10 residues. This chain's CDR3 is CSVFQDGYTF. CDR3 nucleotide sequence: TGCAGCGTCTTCCAGGATGGCTACACCTTC.

This clonotype was detected many times. The V and J genes are TRBV5-1 and TRBJ1-6, with D uncertain. Trimming took 0 bases from V and 5 from J, leaving 6 bases between them. Germline V lookup: CDR1 SGHRS, CDR2 YFSETQ. The CDR3 totals 14 residues. In nucleotides, the CDR3 is TGCGCCAGCAGCTTGGGGAGAGATAATTCACCCCTCCACTTT. Protein: CASSLGRDNSPLHF.

Only a few counts were recorded for this clonotype. The genes are TRBV2 and TRBJ2-7, with D unclear. From germline, CDR1 is SNHLY and CDR2 FYNNEI. V was clipped by 2 bases and J by 6 bases, with 5 bases between them. The CDR3 runs 11 residues. The CDR3 sequence: CASSELVEQYF. The CDR3 DNA reads TGTGCCAGCAGTGAATTGGTCGAGCAGTACTTC.

V and J are TRBV4-1 and TRBJ2-1; D is perhaps TRBD1 (5 bases). Deletions cut 4 bases from V and 2 bases from J, with 15 bases between. Looked up from germline, CDR1 is MGHRA and CDR2 is YSYEKL. CDR3 length: 16 residues. DNA of the CDR3: TGCGCCAGCAGCCGAGTCCCCGACAGTCCCTACAATGAGCAGTTCTTC. Translation: CASSRVPDSPYNEQFF.

The table lists this clonotype with a few counts. The CDR3 reads CASTRTGPGELFF. CDR3 DNA sequence: TGTGCCAGCACCAGAACAGGACCCGGGGAGCTGTTTTTT. The rearrangement joins TRBV6-2 or TRBV6-3 to TRBJ2-2; tentatively, D is TRBD1 (5 bases). Trimming removed 7 bases from V and 6 bases from J, with 12 bases in between. Germline V lookup: CDR1 MNHEY, CDR2 SVGEGT. The CDR3 is 13 residues long.

This clonotype was seen ten or more times. The V and J genes are TRBV12-3 or TRBV12-4 and TRBJ1-5; TRBD1 agrees at 9 bases. This CDR3 region has 13 residues. J was trimmed by 7 bases and V by 6 bases; bases with no gene match: 4. The CDR3 coding sequence is TGTGCCAGCAGCGGGACAGGGCTGCAGCCCCAGCATTTT. The encoded protein is CASSGTGLQPQHF.

This clonotype came up a few times. V and J are TRBV11-2 and TRBJ2-1, with 11 bases aligning to TRBD2. The ends lost 4 bases at V and 10 bases at J; junction bases unmatched: 9. The germline V gene encodes CDR1 SGHAT and CDR2 FQNNGV. The CDR3 runs 15 residues. The CDR3, as DNA: TGTGCCAGCAGCTCCCGACTAGCGGGATCAACGGAGCAGTTCTTC. Protein product: CASSSRLAGSTEQFF. Full variable domain (remainder filled in from reference TRBV11-2 and TRBJ2-1): EAGVAQSPRYKIIEKRQSVAFWCNPISGHATLYWYQQILGQGPKLLIQFQNNGVVDDSQLPKDRFSAERLKGVDSTLKIQPAKLEDSAVYLCASSSRLAGSTEQFFGPGTRLTVL.

The rearrangement links TRBV28 to TRBJ2-5; 7 nucleotides align to TRBD2. This CDR3 spans 17 amino acids. Germline V gene sequence: CDR1 MDHEN, CDR2 SYDVKM. The J segment lost 4 bases and the V segment lost 3 bases, leaving 14 bases of the junction unmatched. The CDR3 bases are TGTGCCAGCAGTTTTGCCGCGTTTGGCGGGAGAGGAGAGACCCAGTACTTC. Protein: CASSFAAFGGRGETQYF.